This section outlines one T cell receptor (beta chain) sequence together with its context. Its specificity is unknown. As to time point: pretreatment peripheral blood. The data derive from a study of PD-L1 blockade in urothelial cancer. Study details: Patients' histories included 0 to 3 prior chemotherapy regimens.

Spiking each PCR with synthetic TCR analog templates was performed. The method was immunoSEQ multiplex PCR; TCRdb's version includes in-frame clones alone and lacks a portion of them. The sample has 95,000 to 100,000 clones; around 86% are singletons. Study-level results: The study found that durable-benefit patients expanded tumor-associated blood clones more at 3 weeks. Pretreatment blood TCR clonality under the median forecast improved survival.

Source: PBMCs, taken around atezolizumab (anti-PD-L1) treatment. This receptor was taken from a man aged 55 to 70 with urothelial cancer.

The CDR3 DNA sequence: TGCAGCGTTGAAAAAGGGACAGGTGCCTACGAGCAGTACTTC. Its translation: CSVEKGTGAYEQYF. This chain joins TRBV29-1 and TRBJ2-7; 8 positions match TRBD1. Trimming cost V 2 bases and J 2 bases; bases outside gene matches: 5. The CDR3 is 14 residues long. Germline CDR1 is SQVTM and CDR2 is ANQGSEA.